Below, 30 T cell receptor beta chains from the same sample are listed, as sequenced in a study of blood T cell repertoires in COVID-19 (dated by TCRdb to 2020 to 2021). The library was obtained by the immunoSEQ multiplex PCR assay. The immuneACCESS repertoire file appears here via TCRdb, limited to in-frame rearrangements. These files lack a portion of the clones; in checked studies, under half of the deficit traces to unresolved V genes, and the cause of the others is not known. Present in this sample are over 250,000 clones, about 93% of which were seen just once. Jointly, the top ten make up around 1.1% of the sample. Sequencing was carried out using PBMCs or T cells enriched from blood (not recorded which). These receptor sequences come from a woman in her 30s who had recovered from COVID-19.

CDR3 DNA: TGTGCCAGCAGTGAAGGGACAGGTACTTTCAATCAGCCCCAGCATTTT. This gives the protein CASSEGTGTFNQPQHF. This rearrangement joins TRBV2 to TRBJ1-5; 7 bases match TRBD1. V lost 1 base and J lost 3; bases outside the gene matches: 6. The CDR3 spans 16 residues. Germline V gene lookup returns CDR1 SNHLY and CDR2 FYNNEI.

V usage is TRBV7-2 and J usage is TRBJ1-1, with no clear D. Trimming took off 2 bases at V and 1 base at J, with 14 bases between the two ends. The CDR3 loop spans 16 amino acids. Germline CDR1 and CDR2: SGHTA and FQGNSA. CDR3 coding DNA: TGTGCCAGCAGCTTATTGAGTTTCGGTAGGAACACTGAAGCTTTCTTT. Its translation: CASSLLSFGRNTEAFF.

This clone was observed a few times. DNA of the CDR3: TGTGCCAGCAGCGTTGTAGCGGGGGACCTAGATACGCAGTATTTT. This translates into CASSVVAGDLDTQYF. This chain joins TRBV9 and TRBJ2-3; TRBD2 matches at 9 bases. The CDR3 contains 15 residues. The germline V gene encodes CDR1 SGDLS and CDR2 YYNGEE. Trimming cost V 2 bases and J 5 bases; bases outside gene matches: 6.

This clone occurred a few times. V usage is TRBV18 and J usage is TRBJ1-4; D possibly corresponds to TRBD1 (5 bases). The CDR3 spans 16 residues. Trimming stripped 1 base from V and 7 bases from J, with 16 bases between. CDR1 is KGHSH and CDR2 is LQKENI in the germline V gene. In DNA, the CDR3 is TGTGCCAGCTCACCACAACTTGGGGGGGAACGTGAAAAACTGTTTTTT. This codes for CASSPQLGGEREKLFF.

The CDR3 nucleotides are TGTGCCAGCAGTTTGTCCGGGACAGCTAACTATGGCTACACCTTC. This encodes CASSLSGTANYGYTF. The chain employs TRBV27 and TRBJ1-2; TRBD1 agrees at 7 bases. In germline, CDR1 is MNHEY, CDR2 SMNVEV (reference sequence). This CDR3 is 15 amino acids long. V gave up 3 bases and J gave up 0 bases; unmatched junction bases: 4.

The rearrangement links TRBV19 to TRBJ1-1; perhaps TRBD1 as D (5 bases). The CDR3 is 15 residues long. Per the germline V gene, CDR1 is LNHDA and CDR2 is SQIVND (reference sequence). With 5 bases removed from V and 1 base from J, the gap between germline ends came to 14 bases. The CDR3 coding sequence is TGTGCCAGTAGTGTGGGACTTTTGGAGAACACTGAAGCTTTCTTT. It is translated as CASSVGLLENTEAFF.

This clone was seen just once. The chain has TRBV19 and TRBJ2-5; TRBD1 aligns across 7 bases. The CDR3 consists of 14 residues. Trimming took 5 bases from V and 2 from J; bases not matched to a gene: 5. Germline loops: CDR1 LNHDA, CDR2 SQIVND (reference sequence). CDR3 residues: CASSSTGKQETQYF. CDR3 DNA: TGTGCCAGTAGTTCGACAGGGAAACAAGAGACCCAGTACTTC. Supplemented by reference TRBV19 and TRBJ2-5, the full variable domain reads DGGITQSPKYLFRKEGQNVTLSCEQNLNHDAMYWYRQDPGQGLRLIYYSQIVNDFQKGDIAEGYSVSREKKESFPLTVTSAQKNPTAFYLCASSSTGKQETQYFGPGTRLLVL.

The CDR3 DNA reads as TGTGCCAGCAGCCAAGTAGGATCAGGGGGCGCTTATGGCTACACCTTC. It specifies CASSQVGSGGAYGYTF. V gene TRBV14 combines with J gene TRBJ1-2; 8 nucleotides align to TRBD1. CDR1 SGHDN and CDR2 FVKESK come from the germline V gene. The CDR3 has 16 amino acids. V shed 1 base and J 5 bases; nucleotides not matched to a gene: 9.

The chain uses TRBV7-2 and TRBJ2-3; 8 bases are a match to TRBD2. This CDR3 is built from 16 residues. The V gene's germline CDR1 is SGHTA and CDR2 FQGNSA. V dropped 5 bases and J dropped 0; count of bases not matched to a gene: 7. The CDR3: CASSQIAGPSTDTQYF. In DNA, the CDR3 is TGTGCCAGCAGCCAAATAGCGGGGCCTAGCACAGATACGCAGTATTTT.

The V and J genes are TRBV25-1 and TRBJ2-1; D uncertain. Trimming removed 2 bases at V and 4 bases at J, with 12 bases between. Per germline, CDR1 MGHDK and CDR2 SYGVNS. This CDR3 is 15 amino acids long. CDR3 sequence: CASSEGNYVYNEQFF. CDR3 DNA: TGTGCCAGCAGTGAAGGAAACTACGTATACAATGAGCAGTTCTTC.

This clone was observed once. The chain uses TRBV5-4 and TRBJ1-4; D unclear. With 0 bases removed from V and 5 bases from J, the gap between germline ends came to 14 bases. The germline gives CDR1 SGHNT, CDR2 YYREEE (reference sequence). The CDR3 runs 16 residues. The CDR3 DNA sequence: TGTGCCAGCAGCTTGGGAAGCGCCGTGGAAAATGAAAAACTGTTTTTT. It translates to CASSLGSAVENEKLFF.

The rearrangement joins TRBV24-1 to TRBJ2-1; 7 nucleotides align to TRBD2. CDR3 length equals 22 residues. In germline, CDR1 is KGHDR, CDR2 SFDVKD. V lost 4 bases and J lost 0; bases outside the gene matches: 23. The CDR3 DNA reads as TGTGCCACCAGTGACCGCGCTCAGCGGGAAACAGTTCAGCTCGGCTCCTACAATGAGCAGTTCTTC. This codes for CATSDRAQRETVQLGSYNEQFF.

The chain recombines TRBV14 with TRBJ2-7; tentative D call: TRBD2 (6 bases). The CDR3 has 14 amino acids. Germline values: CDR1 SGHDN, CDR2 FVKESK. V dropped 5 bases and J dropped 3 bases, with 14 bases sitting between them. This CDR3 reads CASSATSEGYEQYF. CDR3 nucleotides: TGTGCCAGCAGCGCCACATCGGAGGGCTACGAGCAGTACTTC.

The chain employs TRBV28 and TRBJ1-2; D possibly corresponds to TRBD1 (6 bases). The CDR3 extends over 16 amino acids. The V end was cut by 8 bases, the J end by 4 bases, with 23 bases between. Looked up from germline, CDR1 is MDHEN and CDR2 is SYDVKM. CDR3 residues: CASGTFSGSPFYGYTF. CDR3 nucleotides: TGTGCCAGCGGGACATTCTCAGGCTCCCCTTTCTATGGCTACACCTTC.

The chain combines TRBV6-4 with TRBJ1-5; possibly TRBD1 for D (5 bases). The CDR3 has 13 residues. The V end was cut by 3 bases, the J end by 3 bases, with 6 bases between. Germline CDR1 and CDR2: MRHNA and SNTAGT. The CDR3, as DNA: TGTGCCAGCAGTGAAGGGGTCAATCAGCCCCAGCATTTT. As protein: CASSEGVNQPQHF.

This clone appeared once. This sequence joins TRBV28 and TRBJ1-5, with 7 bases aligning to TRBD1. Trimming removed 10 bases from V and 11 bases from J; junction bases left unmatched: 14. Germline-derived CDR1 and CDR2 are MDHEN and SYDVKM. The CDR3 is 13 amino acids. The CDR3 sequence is CATRQGVMNAQHF. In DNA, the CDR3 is TGTGCCACTCGACAGGGCGTCATGAACGCCCAGCATTTT. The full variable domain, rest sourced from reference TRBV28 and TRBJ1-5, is DVKVTQSSRYLVKRTGEKVFLECVQDMDHENMFWYRQDPGLGLRLIYFSYDVKMKEKGDIPEGYSVSREKKERFSLILESASTNQTSMYLCATRQGVMNAQHFGDGTRLSIL.

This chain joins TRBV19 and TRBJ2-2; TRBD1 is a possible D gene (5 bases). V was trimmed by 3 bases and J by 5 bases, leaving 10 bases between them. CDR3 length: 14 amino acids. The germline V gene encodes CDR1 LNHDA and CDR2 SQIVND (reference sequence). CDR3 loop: CASSMWGRTGELFF. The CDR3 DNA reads TGTGCCAGTAGTATGTGGGGCAGGACCGGGGAGCTGTTTTTT.

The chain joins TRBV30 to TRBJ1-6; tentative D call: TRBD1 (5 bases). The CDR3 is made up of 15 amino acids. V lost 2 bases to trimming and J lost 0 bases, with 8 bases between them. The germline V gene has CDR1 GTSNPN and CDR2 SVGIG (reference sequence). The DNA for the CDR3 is TGTGCCTGGAGTCGACAGAGCTCCTATAATTCACCCCTCCACTTT. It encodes CAWSRQSSYNSPLHF.

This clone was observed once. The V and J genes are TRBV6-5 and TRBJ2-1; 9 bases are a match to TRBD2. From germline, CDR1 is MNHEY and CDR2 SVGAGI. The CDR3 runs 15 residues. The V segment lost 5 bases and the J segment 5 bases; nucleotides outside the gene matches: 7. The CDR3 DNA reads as TGTGCCAGCAGTACCAGGGGACTAGCACACAATGAGCAGTTCTTC. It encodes CASSTRGLAHNEQFF.

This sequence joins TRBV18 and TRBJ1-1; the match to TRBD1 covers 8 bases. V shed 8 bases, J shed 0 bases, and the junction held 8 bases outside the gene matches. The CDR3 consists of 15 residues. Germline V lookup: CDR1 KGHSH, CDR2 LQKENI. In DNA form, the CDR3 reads TGTGCCAGCGATCGACAGGGGCGCATGAACACTGAAGCTTTCTTT. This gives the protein CASDRQGRMNTEAFF.

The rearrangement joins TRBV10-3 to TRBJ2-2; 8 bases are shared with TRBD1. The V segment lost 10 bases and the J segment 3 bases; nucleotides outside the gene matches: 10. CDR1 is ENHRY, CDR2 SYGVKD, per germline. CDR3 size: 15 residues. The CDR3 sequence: CATRTGSGDTGELFF. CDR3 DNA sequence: TGTGCCACCAGGACAGGGAGTGGAGACACCGGGGAGCTGTTTTTT.

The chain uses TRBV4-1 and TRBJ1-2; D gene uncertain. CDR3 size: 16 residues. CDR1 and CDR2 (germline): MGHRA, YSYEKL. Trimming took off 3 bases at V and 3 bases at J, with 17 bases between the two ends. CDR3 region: CASSHVSVEGDYGYTF. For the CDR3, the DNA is TGCGCCAGCAGCCACGTAAGTGTGGAGGGAGACTATGGCTACACCTTC.

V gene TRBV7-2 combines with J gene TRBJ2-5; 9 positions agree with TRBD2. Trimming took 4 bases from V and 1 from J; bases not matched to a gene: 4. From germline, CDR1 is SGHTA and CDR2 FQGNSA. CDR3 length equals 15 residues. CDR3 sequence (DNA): TGTGCCAGCAGCTACGGACTAGCGCCCCAAGAGACCCAGTACTTC. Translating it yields CASSYGLAPQETQYF. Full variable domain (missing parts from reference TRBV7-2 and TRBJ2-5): GAGVSQSPSNKVTEKGKDVELRCDPISGHTALYWYRQSLGQGLEFLIYFQGNSAPDKSGLPSDRFSAERTGGSVSTLTIQRTQQEDSAVYLCASSYGLAPQETQYFGPGTRLLVL.

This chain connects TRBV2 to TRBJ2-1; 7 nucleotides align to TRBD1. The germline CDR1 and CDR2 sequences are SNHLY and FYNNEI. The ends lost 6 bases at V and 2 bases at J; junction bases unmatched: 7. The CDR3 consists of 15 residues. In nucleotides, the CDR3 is TGTGCCAGCAGCCTTTCCGGGACAGCCTACAATGAGCAGTTCTTC. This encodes CASSLSGTAYNEQFF.

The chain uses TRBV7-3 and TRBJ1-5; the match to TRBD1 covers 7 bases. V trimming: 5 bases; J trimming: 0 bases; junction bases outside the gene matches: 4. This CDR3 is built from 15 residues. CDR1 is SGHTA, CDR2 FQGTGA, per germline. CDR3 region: CASSADRDSNQPQHF. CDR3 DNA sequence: TGTGCCAGCAGCGCCGACAGGGATAGCAATCAGCCCCAGCATTTT.

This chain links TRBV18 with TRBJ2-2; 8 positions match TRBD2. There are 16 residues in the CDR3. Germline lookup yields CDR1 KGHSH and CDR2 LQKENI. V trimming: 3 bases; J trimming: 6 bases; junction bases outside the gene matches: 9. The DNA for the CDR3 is TGTGCCAGCTCACCTCCTCGAGCGGGAGATTCCGGGGAGCTGTTTTTT. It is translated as CASSPPRAGDSGELFF.

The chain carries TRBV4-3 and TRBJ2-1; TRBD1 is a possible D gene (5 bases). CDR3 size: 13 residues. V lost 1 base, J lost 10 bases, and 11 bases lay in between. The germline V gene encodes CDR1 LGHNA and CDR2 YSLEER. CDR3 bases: TGCGCCAGCAGCCAAGGAAGGGGCCGCGAGCAGTTCTTC. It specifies CASSQGRGREQFF.

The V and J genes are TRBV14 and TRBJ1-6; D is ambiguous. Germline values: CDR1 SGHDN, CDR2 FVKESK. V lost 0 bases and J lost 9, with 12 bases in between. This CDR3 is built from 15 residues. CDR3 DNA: TGTGCCAGCAGCCAAGATGAGGATTTGAGTTCACCCCTCCACTTT. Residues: CASSQDEDLSSPLHF.

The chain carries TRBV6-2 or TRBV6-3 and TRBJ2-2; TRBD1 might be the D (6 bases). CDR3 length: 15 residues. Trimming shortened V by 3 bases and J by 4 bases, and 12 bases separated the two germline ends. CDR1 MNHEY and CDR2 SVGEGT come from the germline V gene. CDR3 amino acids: CASSYLGAPTGELFF. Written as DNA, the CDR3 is TGTGCCAGCAGTTATTTGGGGGCGCCCACCGGGGAGCTGTTTTTT.

The CDR3 spells CASSELPGENSPLHF. CDR3 coding DNA: TGTGCCAGCAGCGAGTTGCCAGGGGAAAATTCACCCCTCCACTTT. The chain couples TRBV9 to TRBJ1-6; D is perhaps TRBD1 (6 bases). This CDR3 spans 15 amino acids. V was clipped by 3 bases and J by 7 bases, with 14 bases between them. CDR1 SGDLS and CDR2 YYNGEE come from the germline V gene.